The 21 T cell receptor beta chains below come from one sample, sequenced in a study of cytomegalovirus exposure and HLA in healthy donors. The PCR was carried out with 60 Vbeta primers and 13 Jbeta primers. Sequencing used immunoSEQ multiplex PCR; TCRdb keeps in-frame clones, though not all of them. The sample shows about 220,000 clones, around 76% of them seen only once. Sequencing was performed on PBMCs. All receptors come from a man aged 35-49 years in good health and CMV-seropositive.

This chain joins TRBV27 and TRBJ2-1; weak D call: TRBD2 (5 bases). The V end was cut by 0 bases, the J end by 4 bases, with 10 bases between. In germline, CDR1 is MNHEY, CDR2 SMNVEV (reference sequence). The CDR3 loop spans 15 amino acids. CDR3 amino acids: CASSLSSGLYNEQFF. In nucleotides, the CDR3 is TGTGCCAGCAGTTTATCTAGTGGACTTTACAATGAGCAGTTCTTC.

This chain uses TRBV28 with TRBJ1-4; no clear D. Deletions cut 3 bases from V and 3 bases from J, with 8 bases between. Germline V gene sequence: CDR1 MDHEN, CDR2 SYDVKM. The CDR3 runs to 14 residues. This chain's CDR3 is CASSLPSANEKLFF. The CDR3 coding sequence is TGTGCCAGCAGTTTGCCTAGCGCTAATGAAAAACTGTTTTTT.

This clone was seen a handful of times. The chain employs TRBV27 and TRBJ2-5; unclear D gene. Trimming removed 6 bases from V and 0 bases from J, with 5 bases in between. Per the germline V gene, CDR1 is MNHEY and CDR2 is SMNVEV (reference sequence). The CDR3 is 12 residues long. The DNA of the CDR3 is TGTGCCAGCAGCCCAGACCAAGAGACCCAGTACTTC. Translation gives CASSPDQETQYF.

This clone was seen only once. The rearrangement links TRBV7-2 to TRBJ2-5; 13 nucleotides match TRBD2. The junction had 10 bases not matched to a gene; V was cut back by 5 bases and J by 7 bases. Germline values: CDR1 SGHTA, CDR2 FQGNSA. The CDR3 covers 16 residues. The CDR3 protein is CASSRGLAGALGTQYF. The CDR3 bases are TGTGCCAGCAGCCGAGGACTAGCGGGAGCCCTAGGGACCCAGTACTTC.

The chain recombines TRBV4-2 with TRBJ2-1; 9 bases align to TRBD2. The CDR3 is made up of 14 amino acids. The ends lost 5 bases at V and 6 bases at J; junction bases unmatched: 5. The germline V gene encodes CDR1 LGHNA and CDR2 YNFKEQ. The CDR3 DNA reads TGTGCCAGCAGCTTTGCGGGAGGGGGCAATGAGCAGTTCTTC. Its translation: CASSFAGGGNEQFF.

V is TRBV6-1 and J is TRBJ1-1; no clear D gene. Looked up from germline, CDR1 is MNHNS and CDR2 is SASEGT. This CDR3 spans 14 amino acids. The V end was cut by 5 bases, the J end by 2 bases, with 12 bases between. The CDR3 coding sequence is TGTGCCAGCAGTAAAAGCCCGGGAAACACTGAAGCTTTCTTT. It encodes CASSKSPGNTEAFF.

This chain connects TRBV30 to TRBJ2-2, with 14 nucleotides matching TRBD2. V lost 0 bases, J lost 5 bases, and 11 bases stayed unmatched. CDR1 is GTSNPN, CDR2 SVGIG, per germline (reference sequence). The CDR3 length is 19 residues. The CDR3 nucleotides are TGTGCCTGGAGTGTACTATCAGGACTAGCGGGAGGAGCGACCGGGGAGCTGTTTTTT. Its protein product is CAWSVLSGLAGGATGELFF.

The chain employs TRBV18 and TRBJ2-2, with D perhaps matching TRBD2 (6 bases). CDR1 and CDR2 from the germline V gene are KGHSH and LQKENI. V lost 3 bases to trimming and J lost 2 bases, with 16 bases between them. This CDR3 has 17 amino acids. In nucleotides, the CDR3 is TGTGCCAGCTCACCCGCGTCGGCGGGACCAAACACCGGGGAGCTGTTTTTT. It translates to CASSPASAGPNTGELFF.

Written as DNA, the CDR3 is TGTGCCAGCCAGAGGGACAAGCCGGGACTAGCGGGAGCGGGGACCCAGTACTTC. It yields the protein CASQRDKPGLAGAGTQYF. The J gene is TRBJ2-5, the V gene TRBV2, with 14 bases identical to TRBD2. The germline gives CDR1 SNHLY, CDR2 FYNNEI. The CDR3 totals 18 residues. With 8 bases clipped from V and 7 bases from J, the junction kept 18 bases outside the gene matches.

The DNA of the CDR3 is TGTGCCAGCAGCGTAGGCCCAGGGGGCCTCGGGTGGGATGAGCAGTTCTTC. Protein: CASSVGPGGLGWDEQFF. J is TRBJ2-1 and V is TRBV9, with 8 bases that match TRBD1. Germline loops: CDR1 SGDLS, CDR2 YYNGEE. V trimming: 0 bases; J trimming: 8 bases; junction bases outside the gene matches: 13. The CDR3 runs 17 residues.

CDR3 in amino acids: CASSARGAGSQYF. The CDR3 nucleotides are TGTGCCAGCAGCGCCAGAGGGGCGGGGAGTCAGTACTTC. The chain links TRBV9 to TRBJ2-4; D is possibly TRBD2 (6 bases). This CDR3 contains 13 residues. V was pared by 3 bases and J by 12 bases, with 16 bases between. Germline CDR1 is SGDLS and CDR2 is YYNGEE.

This rearrangement joins TRBV7-9 to TRBJ1-1; no definite D call. The CDR3 covers 13 residues. Germline V lookup: CDR1 SEHNR, CDR2 FQNEAQ (reference sequence). Trimming removed 5 bases at V and 0 bases at J, with 7 bases between. For the CDR3, the DNA is TGTGCCAGCAGCCCGAGCTTGAACACTGAAGCTTTCTTT. Translated, it gives CASSPSLNTEAFF. The variable domain in full, with the rest retrieved from reference TRBV7-9 and TRBJ1-1, is DTGVSQNPRHKITKRGQNVTFRCDPISEHNRLYWYRQTLGQGPEFLTYFQNEAQLEKSRLLSDRFSAERPKGSFSTLEIQRTEQGDSAMYLCASSPSLNTEAFFGQGTRLTVV.

CDR3 bases: TGTGCCAGCAGCTCAAATCCGGGACTAGCCAACATTCAGTACTTC. Its protein product is CASSSNPGLANIQYF. The chain recombines TRBV7-9 with TRBJ2-4; TRBD2 matches 9 bases. CDR1 and CDR2 (germline): SEHNR, FQNEAQ (reference sequence). This CDR3 has 15 residues. With 4 bases clipped from V and 7 bases from J, the junction kept 8 bases outside the gene matches.

This chain connects TRBV5-5 to TRBJ2-1, with 10 positions matching TRBD2. The V gene end was trimmed by 4 bases and the J gene end by 7 bases; junction bases not matched to a gene: 8. Germline assignment: CDR1 SGHKS and CDR2 YYEKEE (reference sequence). The CDR3 is made up of 15 amino acids. The CDR3 DNA follows: TGTGCCAGCAGCCCGAGGCCTAGCGGGGGTAATGAGCAGTTCTTC. It codes for CASSPRPSGGNEQFF.

V usage is TRBV30 and J usage is TRBJ2-1; 7 bases map to TRBD2. CDR3 length: 15 amino acids. The germline CDR1 and CDR2 sequences are GTSNPN and SVGIG (reference sequence). Germline trimming cut 3 bases from V and 3 bases from J; bases unmatched to any gene: 8. CDR3 sequence: CAWRPRDYFYNEQFF. CDR3 bases: TGTGCCTGGAGACCCCGGGACTACTTCTACAATGAGCAGTTCTTC.

The chain is built from TRBV14 and TRBJ2-7, with a possible D match to TRBD2 (5 bases). Trimming took 0 bases from V and 4 from J, leaving 7 bases between them. The CDR3 has 13 residues. The V gene's germline CDR1 is SGHDN and CDR2 FVKESK. CDR3 DNA sequence: TGTGCCAGCAGCCAAGAAAGGGAGTACGAGCAGTACTTC. It yields the protein CASSQEREYEQYF.

The J gene is TRBJ2-2, the V gene TRBV28; 9 bases align to TRBD1. Trimming cost V 6 bases and J 10 bases; bases outside gene matches: 12. The germline gives CDR1 MDHEN, CDR2 SYDVKM. CDR3 length equals 15 residues. The CDR3 protein is CASRTGGALGSELFF. The CDR3 bases are TGTGCCAGCAGAACAGGGGGCGCCTTGGGCTCGGAGCTGTTTTTT. Filled out from reference TRBV28 and TRBJ2-2, the complete variable domain reads DVKVTQSSRYLVKRTGEKVFLECVQDMDHENMFWYRQDPGLGLRLIYFSYDVKMKEKGDIPEGYSVSREKKERFSLILESASTNQTSMYLCASRTGGALGSELFFGEGSRLTVL.

This clone was detected only a few times. The gene calls are TRBV14 and TRBJ1-3, with 7 bases identical to TRBD1. Germline loops: CDR1 SGHDN, CDR2 FVKESK. The trim removed 1 base at V and 2 bases at J, leaving 2 bases unmatched. The CDR3 has 15 amino acids. The DNA of the CDR3 is TGTGCCAGCAGCCAAGGCGACAGGGCTGGAAACACCATATATTTT. It encodes CASSQGDRAGNTIYF.

This clone was seen just once. This chain joins TRBV7-9 and TRBJ2-2; tentatively, D is TRBD1 (5 bases). The V end was cut by 6 bases, the J end by 0 bases, with 11 bases between. In germline, CDR1 is SEHNR, CDR2 FQNEAQ (reference sequence). The CDR3 is made up of 15 amino acids. The CDR3 sequence is CASSELGANTGELFF. The CDR3, as DNA: TGTGCCAGCAGTGAGCTAGGGGCGAACACCGGGGAGCTGTTTTTT.

The CDR3 is CASSPRGGGRGSWWEQYF. CDR3 bases: TGTGCCAGCTCACCACGGGGGGGAGGGCGGGGCTCCTGGTGGGAGCAGTACTTC. This sequence joins TRBV18 and TRBJ2-7, with 7 bases identical to TRBD2. Germline V gene lookup returns CDR1 KGHSH and CDR2 LQKENI. After removal of 1 base from V and 7 bases from J, the junction contained 19 bases not matched to a gene. The CDR3 has 18 amino acids. The entire variable domain, with the rest obtained from reference TRBV18 and TRBJ2-7, is as follows: NAGVMQNPRHLVRRRGQEARLRCSPMKGHSHVYWYRQLPEEGLKFMVYLQKENIIDESGMPKERFSAEFPKEGPSILRIQQVVRGDSAAYFCASSPRGGGRGSWWEQYFGPGTRLTVT.

The chain carries TRBV6-6 and TRBJ1-4; TRBD1 matches at 7 bases. Germline V gene sequence: CDR1 MNHNY, CDR2 SVGAGI (reference sequence). The trim removed 5 bases at V and 5 bases at J, leaving 5 bases unmatched. The CDR3 loop spans 14 amino acids. CDR3 protein: CASSDRERNEKLFF. The CDR3 DNA reads TGTGCCAGCAGTGACAGGGAAAGAAATGAAAAACTGTTTTTT.